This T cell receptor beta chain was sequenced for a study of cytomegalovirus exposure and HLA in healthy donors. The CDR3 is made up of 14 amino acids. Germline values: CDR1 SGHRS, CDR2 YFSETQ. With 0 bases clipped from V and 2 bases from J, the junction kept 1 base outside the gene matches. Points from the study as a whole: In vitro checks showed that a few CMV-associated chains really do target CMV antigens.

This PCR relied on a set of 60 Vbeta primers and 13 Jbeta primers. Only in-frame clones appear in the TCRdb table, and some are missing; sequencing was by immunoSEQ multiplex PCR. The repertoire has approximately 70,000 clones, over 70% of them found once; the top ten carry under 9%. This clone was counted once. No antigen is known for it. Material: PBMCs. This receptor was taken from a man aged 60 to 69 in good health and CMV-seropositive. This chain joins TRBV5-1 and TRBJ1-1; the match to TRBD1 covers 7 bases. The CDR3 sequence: CASSLGDSNTEAFF. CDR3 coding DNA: TGCGCCAGCAGCTTGGGGGACAGTAACACTGAAGCTTTCTTT.